This note documents a single T cell receptor (beta chain) sequence. The data stem from a study of blood T cell repertoires in COVID-19. Study in general: COVID-19 samples collected from the United States, Italy and Spain covered acute and convalescent phases. Sample material is recorded as cDNA or gDNA derived from T cells, B-cell-depleted T cells, or PBMCs.

As processed by the authors: Cell counts per sample came from amplifying reference gene primers. TCRdb keeps only in-frame clones here, not all; method: immunoSEQ multiplex PCR. D and trimming were read from the DNA, whereas the V and J calls and clone size are those reported in that table. The data show under 200,000 clones, nearly 90% seen once. This CDR3 is built from 13 residues. Trimming took 5 bases from V and 6 from J; bases not matched to a gene: 5. CDR1 is MDHEN, CDR2 SYDVKM, per germline. The chain uses TRBV28 and TRBJ1-2; 8 positions agree with TRBD1. This TCR was recovered from a man aged 55 to 69 with active or convalescent COVID-19. The specimen was peripheral blood. CDR3 in DNA: TGTGCCAGCAGTAGCTCAGGGGGCAATGGCTACACCTTC. Residues: CASSSSGGNGYTF.